This TCR beta chain was recorded in a study of T cells after yellow fever vaccination. Concerning this clonotype: Its antigen is unknown.

MiXCR, applied by TCRdb to the 5' RACE reads, yields one record per CDR3 protein. The sample includes some 340,000 distinct CDR3 sequences, over 4% seen only once; the top ten take about 22%. The germline V gene encodes CDR1 GTSNPN and CDR2 SVGIG (reference sequence). The V end was cut by 4 bases, the J end by 4 bases, with 25 bases between. CDR3 length equals 17 residues. Overall study results and limits: Most primary-vaccination clones reappeared after the booster (about 96% CD4, approximately 88% CD8).

The clonotype comes from a man aged 18 to 29 who received the YFV17D yellow fever vaccine. V usage is TRBV30 and J usage is TRBJ1-2; D is possibly TRBD1 (5 bases). This material consisted of PBMCs, taken 5 days after the yellow fever booster vaccination. The chain's CDR3 is CAWIKGSLAGHGYGYTF. CDR3 nucleotide sequence: TGTGCCTGGATCAAAGGGAGTCTGGCAGGGCACGGCTATGGCTACACCTTC.